The 27 T cell receptor beta chains reported below all come from one sample, sequenced in a study of T cell repertoires in cytomegalovirus infection. TCRdb independently ran MiXCR on the reads; one entry per CDR3 protein. The profile shows approximately 550,000 distinct CDR3 sequences, about 15% of them singletons. Sequencing input: CD8+ T cells from PBMCs. The receptor source for this set is a human donor in good health (CMV status not recorded). Some clones in this sample may be carry-over from other donors' samples.

J is TRBJ2-2 and V is TRBV12-3 or TRBV12-4, with D uncertain. The CDR3 totals 14 residues. The V end lost 4 bases, the J end lost 4 bases, and 10 bases lay between the germline ends. For the CDR3, the DNA is TGTGCCAGCAGTTCGTGGGCAGGCACCGGGGAGCTGTTTTTT. It encodes CASSSWAGTGELFF.

This clonotype has only a few counts. The chain has TRBV20-1 and TRBJ2-3; 8 bases fit TRBD2. J lost 2 bases, V lost 5 bases, and 12 bases had no gene match. The CDR3 totals 16 residues. Germline lookup yields CDR1 DFQATT and CDR2 SNEGSKA (reference sequence). The CDR3, as DNA: TGCAGTGCTTCAGGCCGCCCGGGAGGGCCCACAGATACGCAGTATTTT. Translating it yields CSASGRPGGPTDTQYF.

Details on this clonotype: Possible read error: a much larger clone is one base away. The chain combines TRBV27 with TRBJ1-4; D gene unclear. Trimming cost V 2 bases and J 3 bases, with 7 bases left between them. CDR1 and CDR2 (germline): MNHEY, SMNVEV (reference sequence). The CDR3 has 14 residues. In DNA form, the CDR3 reads TGTGCCAGCAGTTTAAGGACCGCTAATGAAAAACTGTTTTTT. Translated: CASSLRTANEKLFF.

There are many counts of this clonotype. The chain combines TRBV7-2 with TRBJ2-2; 7 bases match TRBD2. The CDR3 extends over 17 amino acids. Looked up from germline, CDR1 is SGHTA and CDR2 is FQGNSA. Trimming took 5 bases from V and 2 from J; bases not matched to a gene: 11. Here the CDR3 reads CASSRSREGPNTGELFF. DNA for the CDR3: TGTGCCAGCAGCCGCTCCAGGGAGGGCCCTAACACCGGGGAGCTGTTTTTT.

In this sample, this clonotype turned up a few times. V usage is TRBV11-2 and J usage is TRBJ1-1; the D gene is possibly TRBD1 (5 bases). There are 14 residues in the CDR3. Germline V gene lookup returns CDR1 SGHAT and CDR2 FQNNGV. Trimming removed 1 base from V and 1 base from J, with 7 bases in between. CDR3 protein: CASSLAGWNTEAFF. CDR3 nucleotides: TGTGCCAGCAGCTTAGCAGGGTGGAACACTGAAGCTTTCTTT.

Of note for this clonotype: An end of the junction differs from the germline gene, which may be a read error. The chain recombines TRBV14 with TRBJ2-3, with D tentatively TRBD1 (6 bases). This CDR3 has 16 residues. The V gene's germline CDR1 is SGHDN and CDR2 FVKESK. The CDR3 DNA follows: TGTCCCAGCAGCCAAGTCAGGGGAGTTGGCACAGATACGCAGTATTTT. Translating gives CPSSQVRGVGTDTQYF.

This clonotype was found many times. The chain carries TRBV10-3 and TRBJ2-5; TRBD2 aligns across 12 bases. J lost 1 base, V lost 8 bases, and 8 bases had no gene match. CDR1 and CDR2 from the germline V gene are ENHRY and SYGVKD. The CDR3 sequence is 16 residues long. CDR3 in amino acids: CAIRPSSGGGQETQYF. The DNA of the CDR3 is TGTGCCATCCGACCGTCTAGCGGGGGGGGCCAAGAGACCCAGTACTTC.

There are many counts of this clonotype. V is TRBV7-2 and J is TRBJ2-7; D is undetermined. CDR1 and CDR2 from the germline V gene are SGHTA and FQGNSA. The CDR3 is made up of 14 amino acids. The V gene lost 2 bases and the J gene lost 3 bases, with 11 bases spanning the gap. CDR3 region: CASSLSGPFYEQYF. Written as DNA, the CDR3 is TGTGCCAGCAGCTTAAGTGGACCTTTCTACGAGCAGTACTTC.

This clonotype was recorded at least ten times. V and J are TRBV27 and TRBJ2-1, with a weak D call TRBD2 (6 bases). CDR1 and CDR2 from the germline V gene are MNHEY and SMNVEV (reference sequence). V was trimmed by 5 bases and J by 6 bases, leaving 14 bases between them. The CDR3 is 14 amino acids. The CDR3 region is CASSEGRLGNEQFF. The CDR3 DNA reads TGTGCCAGCAGTGAAGGGAGGTTGGGCAATGAGCAGTTCTTC.

This clonotype was picked up a small number of times. V usage is TRBV6-5 and J usage is TRBJ2-7, with TRBD2 matching 10 bases. Trimming at V came to 0 bases and at J to 3 bases, leaving 5 bases not matched to a gene. CDR1 MNHEY and CDR2 SVGAGI come from the germline V gene. The CDR3 is 16 residues long. CDR3 amino acids: CASSYSERGGYYEQYF. CDR3 nucleotides: TGTGCCAGCAGTTACTCTGAGCGGGGGGGATACTACGAGCAGTACTTC.

The sample holds a few counts of this clonotype. J is TRBJ2-2 and V is TRBV18; a weak D match, TRBD1 (6 bases). Trimming shortened V by 5 bases and J by 7 bases, and 26 bases separated the two germline ends. Germline V gives CDR1 KGHSH, CDR2 LQKENI. The CDR3 spans 18 residues. CDR3 in amino acids: CASSDIRGALPTSGELFF. DNA of the CDR3: TGTGCCAGCTCAGACATCAGGGGAGCCCTCCCAACAAGCGGGGAGCTGTTTTTT.

This clonotype was seen a few times. This CDR3 reads CASSVRDRGYEQYF. CDR3 coding DNA: TGTGCCAGCAGTGTGAGGGACAGGGGTTACGAGCAGTACTTC. The chain joins TRBV12-3 or TRBV12-4 to TRBJ2-7; TRBD1 aligns across 10 bases. There are 14 residues in the CDR3. J gave up 4 bases and V 5 bases, and 5 bases lay outside the gene matches.

This clonotype was counted ten times or more. The V and J genes are TRBV6-1 and TRBJ2-5; D gene uncertain. This CDR3 region has 13 residues. Trimming pared 2 bases from V and 5 bases from J, leaving 9 bases between. Germline CDR1 and CDR2: MNHNS and SASEGT. In nucleotides, the CDR3 is TGTGCCAGCAGTGAACACAGTCGGGAGACCCAGTACTTC. The encoded protein is CASSEHSRETQYF.

This clonotype was counted ten times or more. The chain carries TRBV20-1 and TRBJ2-4; D tentatively reads TRBD1 or TRBD2 (5 bases each). Germline V lookup: CDR1 DFQATT, CDR2 SNEGSKA (reference sequence). The CDR3 loop spans 14 amino acids. The CDR3 DNA follows: TGCAGGACCTTTGGCCGGGACGATAAAAACATTCAGTACTTC. This translates into CRTFGRDDKNIQYF.

This clonotype has at least ten counts. The rearrangement links TRBV6-1 to TRBJ2-3, with D unresolved. With 6 bases removed from V and 0 bases from J, the gap between germline ends came to 10 bases. CDR1 is MNHNS and CDR2 is SASEGT in the germline V gene. The CDR3 extends over 14 amino acids. For the CDR3, the DNA is TGTGCCAGCAGCCAAGACTTTAGCACAGATACGCAGTATTTT. Protein sequence: CASSQDFSTDTQYF.

There are many counts of this clonotype. J is TRBJ1-1 and V is TRBV27; a weak D match, TRBD1 (6 bases). The ends were cut back, 2 bases at V and 6 bases at J, with 13 bases in the middle. Germline CDR1 is MNHEY and CDR2 is SMNVEV (reference sequence). CDR3 length equals 14 residues. The CDR3 reads CASSLATGLPEAFF. Written as DNA, the CDR3 is TGTGCCAGCAGTTTAGCAACAGGGTTGCCTGAAGCTTTCTTT.

A few counts support this clonotype. V and J are TRBV4-2 and TRBJ2-1, with 13 bases lining up with TRBD2. J gave up 6 bases and V 4 bases, and 9 bases lay outside the gene matches. Germline CDR1 LGHNA, CDR2 YNFKEQ. CDR3 length: 17 residues. The CDR3: CASSPGPLAGGINEQFF. The CDR3, as DNA: TGTGCCAGCAGCCCAGGCCCACTAGCGGGAGGGATCAATGAGCAGTTCTTC.

The rearrangement joins TRBV12-3 or TRBV12-4 to TRBJ1-4; D remains ambiguous. Trimming pared 6 bases from V and 7 bases from J, leaving 15 bases between. CDR3 length: 14 residues. The CDR3 DNA reads as TGTGCCAGCAGATCCTCGGCTGTTTTTGAAAAACTGTTTTTT. Encoded protein: CASRSSAVFEKLFF.

This clonotype was observed at least ten times. One end of the junction does not line up with germline, which may come from a read error. The rearrangement joins TRBV2 to TRBJ1-5, with D perhaps TRBD1 (5 bases). Germline lookup yields CDR1 SNHLY and CDR2 FYNNEI. The CDR3 has 18 residues. CDR3: CASSEAFIGDYGNQPQHF. CDR3 in DNA: TGTGCCAGCAGCGAAGCGTTTATAGGGGACTACGGCAATCAGCCCCAGCATTTT.

In the case of this clonotype: Here the CDR3 omits its conserved ending phenylalanine or tryptophan, so a read error is the likely source. The gene calls are TRBV5-3 and TRBJ2-1, with TRBD1 identical over 7 bases. TRBV5-3 is placed among ORFs of uncertain function. J lost 6 bases, V lost 10 bases, and 19 bases had no gene match. The CDR3 loop spans 16 amino acids. This CDR3 reads CAGSTRPRTGINEQFL. The CDR3 DNA follows: TGTGCCGGCAGCACGCGGCCCAGGACAGGAATCAATGAGCAGTTCTTA.

The CDR3 here is CSAPRTQKGEQFF. CDR3 DNA: TGCAGTGCACCACGGACCCAAAAGGGTGAGCAGTTCTTC. The gene calls are TRBV20-1 and TRBJ2-1; D is undetermined. Germline CDR1 reads DFQATT; CDR2 reads SNEGSKA (reference sequence). This CDR3 spans 13 amino acids. V lost 6 bases, J lost 9 bases, and 18 bases lay in between.

Many counts were recorded for this clonotype. This chain connects TRBV7-9 to TRBJ2-5; tentatively, D is TRBD1 (6 bases). Germline V lookup: CDR1 SEHNR, CDR2 FQNEAQ (reference sequence). The CDR3 loop spans 14 amino acids. Trimming removed 5 bases from V and 4 bases from J, with 14 bases in between. The CDR3 bases are TGTGCCAGCAGCCCCGCGTGGGGGCGAGAGACCCAGTACTTC. This encodes CASSPAWGRETQYF.

The chain employs TRBV3-1 and TRBJ1-5, with 10 bases matching TRBD1. Germline V gene lookup returns CDR1 LGHDT and CDR2 YNNKEL (reference sequence). V shed 0 bases and J 5 bases; nucleotides not matched to a gene: 7. The CDR3 loop spans 17 amino acids. The CDR3 DNA sequence: TGTGCCAGCAGCCAAGATCGGACAGGGGGTTTCGATCAGCCCCAGCATTTT. This gives the protein CASSQDRTGGFDQPQHF.

V usage is TRBV24-1 and J usage is TRBJ2-5, with 10 bases lining up with TRBD2. The CDR3 is 16 amino acids. V lost 4 bases to trimming and J lost 2 bases; unmatched junction nucleotides: 6. CDR1 and CDR2 from the germline V gene are KGHDR and SFDVKD. CDR3 in DNA: TGTGCCACCAGTGAAGTTCTAGCGGGAGTTCAAGAGACCCAGTACTTC. The encoded protein is CATSEVLAGVQETQYF.

V is TRBV27 and J is TRBJ1-4, with 10 positions matching TRBD1. V lost 3 bases, J lost 8 bases, and 12 bases stayed unmatched. Germline CDR1 reads MNHEY; CDR2 reads SMNVEV (reference sequence). The CDR3 is made up of 17 amino acids. The CDR3 here is CASSFLLTGGILEKLFF. The CDR3 nucleotides read TGTGCCAGCAGTTTCCTATTGACAGGGGGCATATTAGAAAAACTGTTTTTT. The full variable domain, rest sourced from reference TRBV27 and TRBJ1-4, is EAQVTQNPRYLITVTGKKLTVTCSQNMNHEYMSWYRQDPGLGLRQIYYSMNVEVTDKGDVPEGYKVSRKEKRNFPLILESPSPNQTSLYFCASSFLLTGGILEKLFFGSGTQLSVL.

The V call is TRBV27, the J call TRBJ2-3; weak D call: TRBD1 (5 bases). Trimming took off 5 bases at V and 0 bases at J, with 18 bases between the two ends. This CDR3 comprises 17 residues. The germline V gene has CDR1 MNHEY and CDR2 SMNVEV (reference sequence). CDR3: CASSPDSGFTSTDTQYF. CDR3 nucleotide sequence: TGTGCCAGCAGTCCCGACTCAGGGTTTACCAGCACAGATACGCAGTATTTT.

This clonotype was picked up many times. This rearrangement joins TRBV10-3 to TRBJ1-2; 7 bases are shared with TRBD1. This CDR3 comprises 12 residues. Trimming cost V 5 bases and J 6 bases; bases outside gene matches: 3. Germline assignment: CDR1 ENHRY and CDR2 SYGVKD. The CDR3 is CAISSTGNGYTF. CDR3 bases: TGTGCCATCAGTTCGACAGGGAATGGCTACACCTTC.